This T cell receptor (beta chain) was captured in a study of cytomegalovirus exposure and HLA in healthy donors. Primers for the PCR totalled 60 Vbeta and 13 Jbeta. Clones were read by immunoSEQ multiplex PCR, and TCRdb kept only the in-frame ones, dropping some. The table includes 95,000 to 150,000 clones, about 86% detected once. The CDR3 extends over 16 amino acids. Germline-derived CDR1 and CDR2 are LNHDA and SQIVND (reference sequence). Unmatched junction bases numbered 13, after V lost 5 bases and J lost 7 bases. The source material was PBMCs. This chain joins TRBV19 and TRBJ1-5; TRBD1 matches 8 bases. This TCR was recovered from a woman between 40 and 50 years old in good health and CMV-seronegative. The CDR3 is CASSPRTGSRGQPQHF. CDR3 nucleotide sequence: TGTGCCAGTAGTCCTCGGACAGGGTCTAGAGGGCAGCCCCAGCATTTT.